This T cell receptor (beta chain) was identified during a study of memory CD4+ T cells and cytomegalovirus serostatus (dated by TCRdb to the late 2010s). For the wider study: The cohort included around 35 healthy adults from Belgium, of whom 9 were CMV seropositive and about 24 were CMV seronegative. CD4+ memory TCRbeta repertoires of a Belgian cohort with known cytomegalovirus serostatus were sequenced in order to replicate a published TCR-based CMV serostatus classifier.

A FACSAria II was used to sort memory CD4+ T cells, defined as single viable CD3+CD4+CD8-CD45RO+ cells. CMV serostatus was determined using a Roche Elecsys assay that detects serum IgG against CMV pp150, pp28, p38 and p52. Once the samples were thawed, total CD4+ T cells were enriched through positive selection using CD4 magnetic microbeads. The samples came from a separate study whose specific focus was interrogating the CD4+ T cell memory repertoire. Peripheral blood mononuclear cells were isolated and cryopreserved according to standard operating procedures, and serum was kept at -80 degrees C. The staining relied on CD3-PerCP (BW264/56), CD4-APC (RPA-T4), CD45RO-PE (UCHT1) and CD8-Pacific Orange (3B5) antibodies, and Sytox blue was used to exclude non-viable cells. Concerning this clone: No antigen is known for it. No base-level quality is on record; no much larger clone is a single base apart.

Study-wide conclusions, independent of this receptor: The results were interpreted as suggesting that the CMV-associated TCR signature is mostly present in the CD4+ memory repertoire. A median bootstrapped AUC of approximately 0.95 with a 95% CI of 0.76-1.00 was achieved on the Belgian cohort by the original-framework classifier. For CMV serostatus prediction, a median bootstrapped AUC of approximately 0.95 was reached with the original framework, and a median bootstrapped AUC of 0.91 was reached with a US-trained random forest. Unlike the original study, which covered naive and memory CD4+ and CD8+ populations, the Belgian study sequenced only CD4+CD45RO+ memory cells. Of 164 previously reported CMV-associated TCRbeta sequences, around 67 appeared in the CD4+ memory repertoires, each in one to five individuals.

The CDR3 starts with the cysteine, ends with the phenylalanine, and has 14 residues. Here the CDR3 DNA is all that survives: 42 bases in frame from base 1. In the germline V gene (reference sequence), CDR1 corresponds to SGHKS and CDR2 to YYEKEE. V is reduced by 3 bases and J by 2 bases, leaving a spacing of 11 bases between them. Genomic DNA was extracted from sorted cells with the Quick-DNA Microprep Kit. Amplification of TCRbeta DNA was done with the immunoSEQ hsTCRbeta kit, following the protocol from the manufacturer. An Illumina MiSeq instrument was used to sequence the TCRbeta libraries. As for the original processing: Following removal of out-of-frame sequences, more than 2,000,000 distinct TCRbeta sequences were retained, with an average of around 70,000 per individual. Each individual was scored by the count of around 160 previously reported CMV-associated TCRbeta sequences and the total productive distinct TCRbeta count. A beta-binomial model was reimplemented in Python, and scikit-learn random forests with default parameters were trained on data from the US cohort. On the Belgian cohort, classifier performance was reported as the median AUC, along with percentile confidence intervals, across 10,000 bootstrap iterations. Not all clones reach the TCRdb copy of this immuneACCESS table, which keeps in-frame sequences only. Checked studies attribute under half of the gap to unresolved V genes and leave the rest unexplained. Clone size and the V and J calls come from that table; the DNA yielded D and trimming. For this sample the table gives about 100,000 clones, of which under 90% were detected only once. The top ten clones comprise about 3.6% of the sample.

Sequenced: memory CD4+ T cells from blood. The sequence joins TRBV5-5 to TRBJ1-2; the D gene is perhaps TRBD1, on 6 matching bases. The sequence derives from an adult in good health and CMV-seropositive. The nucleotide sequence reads TGTGCCAGCAGCTCTACAGGGATGAACTATGGCTACACCTTC. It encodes CASSSTGMNYGYTF.